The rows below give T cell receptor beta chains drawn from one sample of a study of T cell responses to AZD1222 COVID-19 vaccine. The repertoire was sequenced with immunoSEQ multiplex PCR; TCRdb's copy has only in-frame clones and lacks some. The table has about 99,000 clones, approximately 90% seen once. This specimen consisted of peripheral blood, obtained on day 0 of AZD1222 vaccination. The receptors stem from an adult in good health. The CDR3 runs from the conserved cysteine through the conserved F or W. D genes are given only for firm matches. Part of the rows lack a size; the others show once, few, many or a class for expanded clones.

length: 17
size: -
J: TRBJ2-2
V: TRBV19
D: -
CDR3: CASSNNRGHLNTGELFF
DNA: TGTGCCAGTAGTAACAACCGGGGACACCTGAACACCGGGGAGCTGTTTTTT

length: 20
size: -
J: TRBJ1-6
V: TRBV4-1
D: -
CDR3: CASSQVPGPPTGSYNSPLHF
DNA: TGCGCCAGCAGCCAAGTGCCGGGACCCCCCACAGGCTCCTATAATTCACCCCTCCACTTT

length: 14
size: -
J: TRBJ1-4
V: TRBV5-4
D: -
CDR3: CASSLAGGGEKLFF
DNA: TGTGCCAGCAGCTTGGCCGGGGGCGGCGAAAAACTGTTTTTT

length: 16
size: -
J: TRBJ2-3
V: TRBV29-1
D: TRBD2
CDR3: CSVDSTSGSVADTQYF
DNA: TGCAGCGTGGACTCTACTAGCGGGAGCGTGGCAGATACGCAGTATTTT

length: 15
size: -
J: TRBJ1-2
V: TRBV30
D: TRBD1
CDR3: CAWSAWDREGRGYTF
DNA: TGTGCCTGGAGTGCTTGGGACAGAGAAGGGCGCGGCTACACCTTC

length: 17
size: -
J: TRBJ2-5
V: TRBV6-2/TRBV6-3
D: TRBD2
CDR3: CASSYPGGFPSQETQYF
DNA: TGTGCCAGCAGTTACCCGGGGGGTTTTCCCTCCCAGGAGACCCAGTACTTC

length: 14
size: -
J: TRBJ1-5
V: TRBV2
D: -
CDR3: CASRLGSGNQPQHF
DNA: TGTGCCAGCAGGCTAGGGTCTGGCAATCAGCCCCAGCATTTT

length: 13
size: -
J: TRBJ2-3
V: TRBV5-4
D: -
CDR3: CASSQTAEDTQYF
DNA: TGTGCCAGCAGCCAGACAGCGGAAGATACGCAGTATTTT

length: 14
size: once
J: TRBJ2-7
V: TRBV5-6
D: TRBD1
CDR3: CASSLGDRAYEQYF
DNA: TGTGCCAGCAGCTTGGGGGACAGGGCGTACGAGCAGTACTTC

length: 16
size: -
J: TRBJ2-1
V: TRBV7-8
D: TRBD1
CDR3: CASGPQQGSDYNEQFF
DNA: TGTGCCAGCGGTCCTCAACAGGGGTCGGACTACAATGAGCAGTTCTTC

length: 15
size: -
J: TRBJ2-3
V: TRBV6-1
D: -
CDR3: CASSEGKADTDTQYF
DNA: TGTGCCAGCAGTGAAGGGAAGGCAGACACAGATACGCAGTATTTT

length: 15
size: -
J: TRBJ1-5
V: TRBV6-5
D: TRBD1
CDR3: CASSYSTGSNQPQHF
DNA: TGTGCCAGCAGTTACTCGACAGGGTCCAATCAGCCCCAGCATTTT

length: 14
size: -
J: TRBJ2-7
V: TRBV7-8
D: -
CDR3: CASSLYLGGYEQYF
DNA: TGTGCCAGCAGCTTATATTTGGGGGGCTACGAGCAGTACTTC

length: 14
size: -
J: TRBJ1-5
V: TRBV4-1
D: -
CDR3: CASSQPGINQPQHF
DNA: TGCGCCAGCAGCCAACCGGGCATAAATCAGCCCCAGCATTTT

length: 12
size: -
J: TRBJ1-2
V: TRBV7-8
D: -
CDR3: CASSFSSSGYTF
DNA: TGTGCCAGCAGCTTCTCCTCATCCGGCTACACCTTC

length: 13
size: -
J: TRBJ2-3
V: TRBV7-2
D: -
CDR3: CASSLGIADTQYF
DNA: TGTGCCAGCAGCTTAGGTATCGCAGATACGCAGTATTTT

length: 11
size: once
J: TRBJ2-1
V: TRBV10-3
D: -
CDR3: CAISELEGQFF
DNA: TGTGCCATCAGTGAGTTGGAAGGGCAGTTCTTC

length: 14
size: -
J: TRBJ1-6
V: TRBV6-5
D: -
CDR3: CASSYSRGNSPLHF
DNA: TGTGCCAGCAGTTACTCCCGGGGCAATTCACCCCTCCACTTT

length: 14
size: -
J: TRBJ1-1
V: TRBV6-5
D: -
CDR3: CASSYGRVGTEAFF
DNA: TGTGCCAGCAGTTACGGCAGGGTAGGCACTGAAGCTTTCTTT

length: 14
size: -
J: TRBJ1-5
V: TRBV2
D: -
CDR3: CASSERFAHQPQHF
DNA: TGTGCCAGCAGTGAGAGGTTTGCCCATCAGCCCCAGCATTTT

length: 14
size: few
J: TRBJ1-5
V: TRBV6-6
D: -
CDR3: CASSYWDENQPQHF
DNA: TGTGCCAGCAGTTATTGGGATGAGAATCAGCCCCAGCATTTT

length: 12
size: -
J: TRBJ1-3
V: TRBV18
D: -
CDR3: CASSPFGNTIYF
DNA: TGTGCCAGCTCACCGTTTGGAAACACCATATATTTT

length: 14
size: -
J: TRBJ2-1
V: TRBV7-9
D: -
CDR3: CASSPTGTYNEQFF
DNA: TGTGCCAGCAGCCCCACCGGGACTTACAATGAGCAGTTCTTC

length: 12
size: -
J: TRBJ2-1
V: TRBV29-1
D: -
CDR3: CSVGRVVGEQFF
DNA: TGCAGCGTTGGTCGCGTAGTCGGCGAGCAGTTCTTC

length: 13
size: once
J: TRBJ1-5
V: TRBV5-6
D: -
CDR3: CASSLDSNQPQHF
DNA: TGTGCCAGCAGCTTGGATAGCAATCAGCCCCAGCATTTT

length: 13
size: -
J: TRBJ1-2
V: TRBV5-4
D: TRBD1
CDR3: CASSWGQVDGYTF
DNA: TGTGCCAGCAGCTGGGGACAGGTGGATGGCTACACCTTC

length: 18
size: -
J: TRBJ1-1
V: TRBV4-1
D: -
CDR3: CASSQVGMISDMNTEAFF
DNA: TGCGCCAGCAGCCAAGTCGGCATGATATCGGACATGAACACTGAAGCTTTCTTT

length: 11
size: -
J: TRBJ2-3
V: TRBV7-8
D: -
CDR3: CASSLKDTQYF
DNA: TGTGCCAGCAGCTTGAAAGATACGCAGTATTTT

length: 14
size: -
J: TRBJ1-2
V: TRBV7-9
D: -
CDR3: CASSLIQGLYGYTF
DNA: TGTGCCAGCAGCCTCATACAGGGTCTATATGGCTACACCTTC

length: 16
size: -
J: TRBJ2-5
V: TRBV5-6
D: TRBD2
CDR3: CASSPLAGGLLETQYF
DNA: TGTGCCAGCAGCCCCCTAGCGGGAGGACTCCTCGAGACCCAGTACTTC

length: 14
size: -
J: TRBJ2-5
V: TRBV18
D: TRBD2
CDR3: CASSSPGGSETQYF
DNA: TGTGCCAGCTCCTCACCCGGGGGGTCAGAGACCCAGTACTTC

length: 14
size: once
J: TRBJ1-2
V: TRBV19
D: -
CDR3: CASSLEGLNYGYTF
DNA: TGTGCCAGTAGTCTGGAGGGGCTGAACTATGGCTACACCTTC

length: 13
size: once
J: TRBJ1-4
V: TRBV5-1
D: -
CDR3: CASSKGVDEKLFF
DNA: TGTGCCAGCAGCAAAGGGGTAGATGAAAAACTGTTTTTT

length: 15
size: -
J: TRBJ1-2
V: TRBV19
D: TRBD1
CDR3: CASSNHRQGLYGYTF
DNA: TGTGCCAGTAGTAACCATCGACAGGGGTTGTATGGCTACACCTTC

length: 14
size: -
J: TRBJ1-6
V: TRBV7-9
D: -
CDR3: CASAWSSYNSPLHF
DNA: TGTGCCAGCGCGTGGAGCTCCTATAATTCACCCCTCCACTTT

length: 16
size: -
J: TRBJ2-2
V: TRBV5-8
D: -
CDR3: CASSLARLASTGELFF
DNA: TGTGCCAGCAGCTTGGCTAGGCTAGCGAGCACCGGGGAGCTGTTTTTT

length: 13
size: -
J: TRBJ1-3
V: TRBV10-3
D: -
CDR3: CAIGGGLGNTIYF
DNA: TGTGCCATCGGGGGAGGGCTCGGAAACACCATATATTTT

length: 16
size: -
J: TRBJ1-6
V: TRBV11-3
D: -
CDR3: CASSLASASYNSPLHF
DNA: TGTGCCAGCAGCTTGGCTTCTGCTTCCTATAATTCACCCCTCCACTTT

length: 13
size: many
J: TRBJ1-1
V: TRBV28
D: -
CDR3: CASTSGLNTEAFF
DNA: TGTGCCAGCACTTCAGGGTTGAACACTGAAGCTTTCTTT

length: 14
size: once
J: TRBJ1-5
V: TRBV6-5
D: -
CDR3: CASSNEAQGRPQHF
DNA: TGTGCCAGCAGTAACGAGGCCCAGGGAAGGCCCCAGCATTTT